This T cell receptor beta chain was retrieved from a study of metastatic and nonmetastatic thyroid tumors (dated by TCRdb to the early 2020s). Regarding the complete study: The researchers compared repertoires between peripheral blood samples and tumor or nodule tissue samples from patients with malignant or benign thyroid disease. Results the study describes overall, beyond this receptor: TCR beta diversity was reported as significantly higher in malignant tumors than in benign nodules, in both blood and tumor samples.

The library was prepared using PCR. Sequencing was performed on an Illumina HiSeq 4000. High-throughput sequencing was used to profile the TCR beta-chain CDR3 region of each patient. The authors' analysis ran thus. Drawing on CDR3 differences between clinicopathological groups, the researchers built a classifier meant to tell apart patients with distant-metastatic papillary thyroid cancer. To measure repertoire diversity the researchers used the Shannon index, while the Morisita-Horn index served to gauge how similar the tumor and blood repertoires were. TCRdb reprocessed the public reads (quality trimming at Q25 with fastp, clone calling with MiXCR) and kept in-frame beta chains. The V and J calls and clone size come from TCRdb's table, not from the authors' own analysis. Present in this sample are 21,000 or so clones, 10% to 15% of which were seen just once. The biggest ten clones account for around a quarter of the sample.

None of the patients had been given any treatment before thyroid surgery. Patient clinical samples collected from about 2012 to 2019 were retrospectively analysed using T-cell receptor beta sequencing. The table lists this clone with a few counts. The clone's antigen remains unknown. The sample holds no much larger clone one base away, and base qualities are not on file. The CDR3 starts with the cysteine, ends with the phenylalanine, and has 13 residues. CDR3 DNA only is kept here, 39 bases in frame from base 1. From a lookup of the germline V gene, CDR1 and CDR2 are SGDLS and YYNGEE. The receptor chain draws on TRBV9 and TRBJ2-7; the junction holds 7 bases that match TRBD1. The sequenced sample consisted of blood. The TCR comes from a female donor with papillary thyroid cancer or a benign thyroid nodule (not recorded which). Some clones in this sample may be carry-over from other donors' samples. The DNA is as follows: TGTTCCTCCGGGACAGTGCATAATAACGAGCAGTACTTC. Protein translation: CSSGTVHNNEQYF. With the portions outside the CDR3 filled from the reference TRBV9 and TRBJ2-7 genes, the complete variable region becomes DSGVTQTPKHLITATGQRVTLRCSPRSGDLSVYWYQQSLDQGLQFLIQYYNGEERAKGNILERFSAQQFPDLHSELNLSSLELGDSALYFCSSGTVHNNEQYFGPGTRLTVT.